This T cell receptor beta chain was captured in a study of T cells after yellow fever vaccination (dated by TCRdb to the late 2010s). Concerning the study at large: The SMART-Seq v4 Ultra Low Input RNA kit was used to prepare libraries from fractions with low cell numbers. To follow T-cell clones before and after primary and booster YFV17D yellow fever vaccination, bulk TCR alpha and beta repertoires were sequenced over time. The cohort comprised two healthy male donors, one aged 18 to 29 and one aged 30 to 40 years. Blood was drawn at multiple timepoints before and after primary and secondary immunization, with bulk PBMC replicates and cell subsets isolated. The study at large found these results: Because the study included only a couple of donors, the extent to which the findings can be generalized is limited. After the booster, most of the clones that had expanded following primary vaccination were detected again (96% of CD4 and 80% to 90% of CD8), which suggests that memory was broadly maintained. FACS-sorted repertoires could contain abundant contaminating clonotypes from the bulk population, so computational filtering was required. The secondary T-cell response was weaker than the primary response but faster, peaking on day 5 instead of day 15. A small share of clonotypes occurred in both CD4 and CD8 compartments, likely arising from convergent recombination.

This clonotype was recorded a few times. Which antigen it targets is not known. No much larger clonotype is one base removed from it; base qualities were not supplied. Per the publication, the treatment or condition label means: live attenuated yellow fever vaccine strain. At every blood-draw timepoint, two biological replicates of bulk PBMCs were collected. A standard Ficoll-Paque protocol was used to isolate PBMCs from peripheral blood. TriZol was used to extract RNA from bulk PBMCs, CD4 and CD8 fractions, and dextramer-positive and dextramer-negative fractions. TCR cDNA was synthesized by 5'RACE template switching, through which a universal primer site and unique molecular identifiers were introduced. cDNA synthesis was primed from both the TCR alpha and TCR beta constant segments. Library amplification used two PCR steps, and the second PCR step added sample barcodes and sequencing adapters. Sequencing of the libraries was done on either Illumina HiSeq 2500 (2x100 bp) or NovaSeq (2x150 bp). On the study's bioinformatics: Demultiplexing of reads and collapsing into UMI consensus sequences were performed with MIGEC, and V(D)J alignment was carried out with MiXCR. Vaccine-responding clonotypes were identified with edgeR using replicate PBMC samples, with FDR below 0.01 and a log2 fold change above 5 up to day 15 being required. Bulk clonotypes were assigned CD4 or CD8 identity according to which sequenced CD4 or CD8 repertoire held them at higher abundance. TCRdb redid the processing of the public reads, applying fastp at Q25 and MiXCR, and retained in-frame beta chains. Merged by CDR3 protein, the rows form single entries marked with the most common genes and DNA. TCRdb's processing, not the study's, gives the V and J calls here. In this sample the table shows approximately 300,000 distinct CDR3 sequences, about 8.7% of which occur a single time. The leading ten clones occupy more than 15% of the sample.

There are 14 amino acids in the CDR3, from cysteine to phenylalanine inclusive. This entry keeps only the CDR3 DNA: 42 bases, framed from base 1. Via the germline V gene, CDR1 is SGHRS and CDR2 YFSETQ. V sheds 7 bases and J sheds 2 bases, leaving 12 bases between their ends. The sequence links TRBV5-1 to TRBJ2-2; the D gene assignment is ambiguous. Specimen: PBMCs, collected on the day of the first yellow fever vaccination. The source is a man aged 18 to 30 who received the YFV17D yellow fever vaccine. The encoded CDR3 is CASQARGNTGELFF. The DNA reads TGCGCCAGCCAGGCCCGCGGCAACACCGGGGAGCTGTTTTTT.